This entry lists 4 T cell receptor beta chains sequenced from one sample in a study of technical replicates of blood from several donors. TCRdb keeps only in-frame clones here, not all; method: immunoSEQ multiplex PCR. This table holds more than 80,000 clones, around 93% found once. Sequencing was performed on T cells isolated from PBMCs. The receptor source for this set is a human donor in good health.

The rearrangement uses TRBV4-1 and TRBJ2-7; 16 nucleotides align to TRBD2. From germline, CDR1 is MGHRA and CDR2 YSYEKL. This CDR3 is built from 20 residues. J lost 2 bases, V lost 8 bases, and 18 bases had no gene match. The CDR3 spells CASSLGLAGGGVSKTYEQYF. In DNA form, the CDR3 reads TGCGCCAGCTCCCTGGGACTAGCGGGAGGGGGGGTATCGAAAACCTACGAGCAGTACTTC.

The chain is built from TRBV9 and TRBJ2-1; the match to TRBD2 covers 12 bases. This CDR3 comprises 14 residues. V was clipped by 7 bases and J by 10 bases; unmatched bases: 9. Germline lookup yields CDR1 SGDLS and CDR2 YYNGEE. DNA for the CDR3: TGTGCCAGCGGACTAGCGGGAAAGTTAGGCGAGCAGTTCTTC. This translates into CASGLAGKLGEQFF.

V usage is TRBV9 and J usage is TRBJ2-7; no clear D. Germline CDR1 reads SGDLS; CDR2 reads YYNGEE. This CDR3 is 13 amino acids long. Trimming took off 4 bases at V and 3 bases at J, with 11 bases between the two ends. The CDR3 nucleotides are TGTGCCAGCAGCTCCCGCGGCGGCTACGAGCAGTACTTC. It is translated as CASSSRGGYEQYF.

The chain uses TRBV7-3 and TRBJ2-2; 8 bases match TRBD2. Germline-derived CDR1 and CDR2 are SGHTA and FQGTGA. The CDR3 extends over 15 amino acids. V lost 7 bases to trimming and J lost 1 base; unmatched junction nucleotides: 5. The CDR3 DNA is TGTGCCAGCACTAGAACTAGCGGGAACACCGGGGAGCTGTTTTTT. Its translation: CASTRTSGNTGELFF.